Following are 25 T cell receptor beta chains from one sample sequenced in a study of control samples from healthy donors and cancer patients. Generated by immunoSEQ multiplex PCR, the TCRdb table keeps only in-frame clones and is missing some. The table shows around 110,000 clones, with more than 75% occurring only once. The sequenced sample was blood. The origin of the receptors is a woman aged 70 to 79 in good health.

This clone was observed a single time. This chain links TRBV7-2 with TRBJ1-3; D call uncertain. The length of the CDR3 is 14 residues. CDR1 and CDR2 from the germline V gene are SGHTA and FQGNSA. The ends were cut back, 5 bases at V and 0 bases at J, with 8 bases in the middle. The chain's CDR3 is CASSPRPSGNTIYF. CDR3 DNA sequence: TGTGCCAGCAGCCCCCGCCCCTCTGGAAACACCATATATTTT. The full variable domain, in which reference TRBV7-2 and TRBJ1-3 provide the parts outside the CDR3, is GAGVSQSPSNKVTEKGKDVELRCDPISGHTALYWYRQSLGQGLEFLIYFQGNSAPDKSGLPSDRFSAERTGGSVSTLTIQRTQQEDSAVYLCASSPRPSGNTIYFGEGSWLTVV.

J is TRBJ2-5 and V is TRBV5-8; D possibly corresponds to TRBD2 (7 bases). Per germline, CDR1 SGHTS and CDR2 YDEGEE. The CDR3 has 15 amino acids. The V gene lost 4 bases and the J gene lost 2 bases, with 15 bases spanning the gap. The CDR3 DNA reads as TGTGCCAGCAGCAGAGCGGGACATCTTCAAGAGACCCAGTACTTC. Translating it yields CASSRAGHLQETQYF.

The chain joins TRBV7-3 to TRBJ1-3; unclear D gene. V was shortened by 5 bases and J by 0 bases, with 14 bases between the two germline ends. There are 16 residues in the CDR3. Germline V lookup: CDR1 SGHTA, CDR2 FQGTGA. The DNA of the CDR3 is TGTGCCAGCAGCCCAAAGGCAGGTTACTCTGGAAACACCATATATTTT. Its protein is CASSPKAGYSGNTIYF.

This clone was picked up one time. The chain recombines TRBV24-1 with TRBJ2-5; D may be TRBD2 (5 bases). CDR1 and CDR2 from the germline V gene are KGHDR and SFDVKD. The CDR3 is 15 amino acids. V shed 2 bases and J shed 3 bases, with 12 bases lying between them. As DNA, the CDR3 is TGTGCCACCAGTGATTCGACACCCGGGGAAGAGACCCAGTACTTC. Translation gives CATSDSTPGEETQYF.

This chain joins TRBV5-1 and TRBJ2-3, with D perhaps being TRBD1 or TRBD2 (5 bases each). Trimming took 1 base from V and 0 from J, leaving 9 bases between them. Looked up from germline, CDR1 is SGHRS and CDR2 is YFSETQ. The CDR3 runs to 15 residues. This CDR3 reads CASSLSGDSTDTQYF. CDR3 nucleotide sequence: TGCGCCAGCAGCTTGTCCGGGGACAGCACAGATACGCAGTATTTT. Full variable domain (outside the CDR3, taken from reference TRBV5-1 and TRBJ2-3): KAGVTQTPRYLIKTRGQQVTLSCSPISGHRSVSWYQQTPGQGLQFLFEYFSETQRNKGNFPGRFSGRQFSNSRSEMNVSTLELGDSALYLCASSLSGDSTDTQYFGPGTRLTVL.

The V and J genes are TRBV29-1 and TRBJ1-5; D is unclear. The germline CDR1 and CDR2 sequences are SQVTM and ANQGSEA. Between the trimmed V and J ends, which lost 3 bases and 4 bases, there was a span of 10 bases. The CDR3 length is 13 residues. The CDR3 DNA follows: TGCAGCGTTGATCTCCAGGTAAATCAGCCCCAGCATTTT. Protein: CSVDLQVNQPQHF. Complete variable domain (other parts from reference TRBV29-1 and TRBJ1-5): SAVISQKPSRDICQRGTSLTIQCQVDSQVTMMFWYRQQPGQSLTLIATANQGSEATYESGFVIDKFPISRPNLTFSTLTVSNMSPEDSSIYLCSVDLQVNQPQHFGDGTRLSIL.

V is TRBV15 and J is TRBJ2-5; D remains ambiguous. This CDR3 is built from 16 residues. The V and J ends lost 0 bases and 6 bases respectively, with 17 bases between them. Germline CDR1 and CDR2: LNHNV and YYDKDF (reference sequence). CDR3 in amino acids: CATSRELDGFHQTQYF. The CDR3 DNA reads TGTGCCACCAGCAGAGAATTGGACGGGTTTCATCAGACCCAGTACTTC.

The chain recombines TRBV21-1 with TRBJ1-4; the D call in the table, TRBD1, was not verified against the DNA. TRBV21-1 constitutes a pseudogene. The CDR3 spans 15 residues. CDR3 loop: CASSKGDRADEKLFF. CDR3 coding DNA: TGTGCCAGCAGCAAAGGGGACAGGGCGGACGAAAAACTGTTTTTT.

The chain links TRBV5-1 to TRBJ1-1; D is unresolved. The CDR3 contains 14 residues. V lost 4 bases to trimming and J lost 3 bases, with 13 bases between them. Germline values: CDR1 SGHRS, CDR2 YFSETQ. CDR3 sequence: CASSVGIRDTEAFF. CDR3 in DNA: TGCGCCAGCAGCGTCGGGATTCGCGACACTGAAGCTTTCTTT. Complete variable domain (other parts from reference TRBV5-1 and TRBJ1-1): KAGVTQTPRYLIKTRGQQVTLSCSPISGHRSVSWYQQTPGQGLQFLFEYFSETQRNKGNFPGRFSGRQFSNSRSEMNVSTLELGDSALYLCASSVGIRDTEAFFGQGTRLTVV.

This chain links TRBV18 with TRBJ1-3; D remains ambiguous. The V end was cut by 2 bases, the J end by 0 bases, with 14 bases between. Germline assignment: CDR1 KGHSH and CDR2 LQKENI. The CDR3 is 17 amino acids. CDR3 protein: CASSPWQTLSSGNTIYF. CDR3 in DNA: TGTGCCAGCTCACCATGGCAGACCCTTAGCTCTGGAAACACCATATATTTT.

A single count supports this clone. The chain uses TRBV15 and TRBJ2-6; D is ambiguous. Trimming pared 8 bases from V and 2 bases from J, leaving 13 bases between. The CDR3 has 15 amino acids. Germline V gene sequence: CDR1 LNHNV, CDR2 YYDKDF (reference sequence). CDR3 protein: CATLPQTAGANVLTF. CDR3 bases: TGTGCCACCCTACCTCAGACCGCTGGGGCCAACGTCCTGACTTTC.

The chain's CDR3 is CASINPGSYNSPLHF. In DNA form, the CDR3 reads TGTGCCAGCATCAACCCGGGCTCCTATAATTCACCCCTCCACTTT. The chain combines TRBV6-6 with TRBJ1-6, with D unclear. This CDR3 contains 15 residues. The germline CDR1 and CDR2 sequences are MNHNY and SVGAGI (reference sequence). V dropped 7 bases and J dropped 0 bases, with 10 bases sitting between them.

The chain combines TRBV11-2 with TRBJ2-5; either TRBD1 or TRBD2 may fit D (6 bases each). The ends were cut back, 3 bases at V and 2 bases at J, with 16 bases in the middle. The CDR3 totals 16 residues. The germline V gene has CDR1 SGHAT and CDR2 FQNNGV. The CDR3 nucleotides read TGTGCCAGCAGCTTTGTGGGGGCGCGGGGACAAGAGACCCAGTACTTC. Its translation is CASSFVGARGQETQYF. Together with reference TRBV11-2 and TRBJ2-5, the CDR3 gives the full variable domain: EAGVAQSPRYKIIEKRQSVAFWCNPISGHATLYWYQQILGQGPKLLIQFQNNGVVDDSQLPKDRFSAERLKGVDSTLKIQPAKLEDSAVYLCASSFVGARGQETQYFGPGTRLLVL.

A word on this clone: At one end the junction does not follow the germline gene, possibly because of a read error. The chain combines TRBV15 with TRBJ1-2; D possibly corresponds to TRBD1 (6 bases). The germline CDR1 and CDR2 sequences are LNHNV and YYDKDF (reference sequence). The CDR3 is made up of 13 amino acids. The CDR3 protein is CATGRGVNYGYTF. In DNA, the CDR3 is TGTGCCACCGGCAGGGGCGTTAACTATGGCTACACCTTC.

The chain couples TRBV19 to TRBJ1-1; 9 bases line up with TRBD1. J lost 4 bases, V lost 9 bases, and 15 bases had no gene match. CDR1 is LNHDA, CDR2 SQIVND, per germline (reference sequence). CDR3 size: 16 residues. The CDR3 loop is CASGDRAVARGTEAFF. The DNA for the CDR3 is TGTGCCAGCGGGGACAGGGCTGTAGCTCGGGGCACTGAAGCTTTCTTT.

The gene calls are TRBV5-6 and TRBJ1-2; no reliable D call. The CDR3 has 14 amino acids. The germline V gene encodes CDR1 SGHDT and CDR2 YYEEEE. The V end was cut by 0 bases, the J end by 3 bases, with 9 bases between. The DNA of the CDR3 is TGTGCCAGCAGCTTGGGAGGGTTCTACTATGGCTACACCTTC. Its protein product is CASSLGGFYYGYTF.

J is TRBJ2-7 and V is TRBV5-1; no clear D gene. This CDR3 contains 13 residues. Trimming shortened V by 2 bases and J by 3 bases, and 9 bases separated the two germline ends. Germline values: CDR1 SGHRS, CDR2 YFSETQ. The CDR3 bases are TGCGCCAGCAGCTTAGGTCTAGACTACGAGCAGTACTTC. The encoded protein is CASSLGLDYEQYF.

The rearrangement uses TRBV4-2 and TRBJ2-3; 7 bases agree with TRBD2. Germline CDR1 is LGHNA and CDR2 is YNFKEQ. The CDR3 runs 16 residues. V was pared by 0 bases and J by 3 bases, with 6 bases of the junction left unmatched. CDR3 protein: CASSQDLTSRTDTQYF. The CDR3 DNA reads TGTGCCAGCAGCCAAGATCTGACTAGCCGAACAGATACGCAGTATTTT.

In its sample, this clone was seen once. The chain employs TRBV5-4 and TRBJ1-2, with D maybe TRBD1 (5 bases). The CDR3 has 13 amino acids. Germline-derived CDR1 and CDR2 are SGHNT and YYREEE (reference sequence). Trimming took 0 bases from V and 7 from J, leaving 10 bases between them. CDR3 bases: TGTGCCAGCAGCTTGGACAGGTTGGGTGGCTACACCTTC. Encoded protein: CASSLDRLGGYTF.

This rearrangement joins TRBV27 to TRBJ2-5; D gene ambiguous. The CDR3 has 12 amino acids. The germline V and J ends were trimmed by 5 bases and 5 bases, with 9 bases remaining between them. Germline assignment: CDR1 MNHEY and CDR2 SMNVEV (reference sequence). This chain's CDR3 is CASSASFETQYF. CDR3 bases: TGTGCCAGCAGTGCCTCTTTTGAGACCCAGTACTTC.

The V call is TRBV18, the J call TRBJ2-7; 9 positions agree with TRBD2. Germline V gene sequence: CDR1 KGHSH, CDR2 LQKENI. The CDR3 contains 17 residues. The ends lost 2 bases at V and 5 bases at J; junction bases unmatched: 13. The CDR3 spells CASSPLMGLADIDEQYF. CDR3 coding DNA: TGTGCCAGCTCACCATTGATGGGACTAGCCGACATCGACGAGCAGTACTTC.

The V call is TRBV11-2, the J call TRBJ2-1, with TRBD1 matching over 8 bases. V lost 4 bases and J lost 1; bases outside the gene matches: 3. The germline CDR1 and CDR2 sequences are SGHAT and FQNNGV. The CDR3 runs 15 residues. As DNA, the CDR3 is TGTGCCAGCAGCTGGGACAGGTCTTCCTACAATGAGCAGTTCTTC. As protein: CASSWDRSSYNEQFF.

V gene TRBV5-6 combines with J gene TRBJ2-3, with 10 nucleotides matching TRBD2. This CDR3 is 16 amino acids long. Germline values: CDR1 SGHDT, CDR2 YYEEEE. The V and J ends lost 2 bases and 0 bases, in that order; junction bases with no gene match: 3. The CDR3 is CASSFGTSASTDTQYF. CDR3 bases: TGTGCCAGCAGCTTTGGGACTAGCGCCAGCACAGATACGCAGTATTTT.

The CDR3 DNA follows: TGTGCCAGCAGCCAGGCGCGGGACAGGTCTTGGGAAAAACTGTTTTTT. It yields the protein CASSQARDRSWEKLFF. The chain recombines TRBV3-1 (or the pseudogene TRBV3-2) with TRBJ1-4; 8 bases agree with TRBD1. J was trimmed by 8 bases and V by 3 bases; bases with no gene match: 11. CDR3 length equals 16 residues. Germline V gene lookup returns CDR1 LGHDT and CDR2 YNNKEL (reference sequence).

The chain couples TRBV11-2 to TRBJ2-1; 7 nucleotides agree with TRBD2. CDR3 size: 15 residues. CDR1 and CDR2 (germline): SGHAT, FQNNGV. Unmatched junction bases numbered 2, after V lost 1 base and J lost 2 bases. CDR3 in amino acids: CASSLGLAAYNEQFF. The CDR3 DNA reads TGTGCCAGCAGCTTAGGACTAGCAGCCTACAATGAGCAGTTCTTC.